These 14 T cell receptor beta chains came from one sample sequenced in a study of T cells in Graves' hyperthyroidism and ophthalmopathy (dated by TCRdb to about 2019). Library preparation was by multiplex PCR. Sequencing relied on an Illumina HiSeq 2000. The TCR beta CDR3 regions were amplified from RNA transcripts. A first-round RT-PCR of the TCR CDR3 used the HTBI primer set with the Qiagen OneStep RT-PCR kit. TCRdb applied fastp at Q25 and MiXCR to the public reads, then kept only in-frame beta chains. Each record represents a unique CDR3 protein, reported with the most common genes and DNA among its rows. The sample data list around 720,000 distinct CDR3 sequences, and about a third of these were observed just once. Approximately 31% of the sample goes to the ten largest clones. Sequences were obtained from blood. The source is a woman in her 40s with Graves' hyperthyroidism.

This sequence joins TRBV5-6 and TRBJ1-5; 12 nucleotides agree with TRBD1. With V trimmed by 10 bases and J by 7 bases, 15 bases remained unmatched. CDR1 is SGHDT, CDR2 YYEEEE, per germline. The CDR3 has 16 amino acids. The CDR3 region is CAWSVGTGGSGQPQHF. CDR3 in DNA: TGTGCCTGGAGTGTGGGGACAGGGGGCTCGGGACAGCCCCAGCATTTT.

This clonotype showed up just a few times. The CDR3 DNA follows: TGTGCCAGCAGTTACTTTACGGGTTCGAGCGGCTACACCTTC. This gives the protein CASSYFTGSSGYTF. The chain combines TRBV7-2 with TRBJ1-2; D not resolved. V was trimmed by 6 bases and J by 8 bases, leaving 19 bases between them. CDR1 is SGHTA and CDR2 is FQGNSA in the germline V gene. The CDR3 length is 14 residues.

This clonotype came up many times. The chain uses TRBV19 and TRBJ1-2; no reliable D call. CDR1 LNHDA and CDR2 SQIVND come from the germline V gene (reference sequence). The CDR3 contains 15 residues. V was pared by 11 bases and J by 7 bases, with 26 bases between. The CDR3 nucleotides are TGTGCCTCCTCACAAGGAGATGCGAGGATTCGTGGCTACACCTTC. It specifies CASSQGDARIRGYTF. Filled out from reference TRBV19 and TRBJ1-2, the complete variable domain reads DGGITQSPKYLFRKEGQNVTLSCEQNLNHDAMYWYRQDPGQGLRLIYYSQIVNDFQKGDIAEGYSVSREKKESFPLTVTSAQKNPTAFYLCASSQGDARIRGYTFGSGTRLTVV.

As regards this clonotype: Germline is not matched at one junction end, which may reflect a read error. The chain combines TRBV10-3 with TRBJ1-2, with TRBD1 matching over 10 bases. The CDR3 has 15 amino acids. Germline CDR1 ENHRY, CDR2 SYGVKD. Here the CDR3 reads CASSPPTGTGEGCTF. The CDR3 bases are TGTGCCAGCAGTCCGCCTACCGGGACAGGGGAAGGCTGCACCTTC.

This clonotype was counted a few times. This sequence joins TRBV5-4 and TRBJ2-7; D unclear. This CDR3 comprises 13 residues. CDR1 and CDR2 (germline): SGHNT, YYREEE (reference sequence). V was pared by 0 bases and J by 5 bases, with 9 bases between. CDR3: CASSLAFAHEQYF. Written as DNA, the CDR3 is TGTGCCAGCAGCTTGGCCTTCGCCCACGAGCAGTACTTC. Filled out from reference TRBV5-4 and TRBJ2-7, the complete variable domain reads ETGVTQSPTHLIKTRGQQVTLRCSSQSGHNTVSWYQQALGQGPQFIFQYYREEENGRGNFPPRFSGLQFPNYSSELNVNALELDDSALYLCASSLAFAHEQYFGPGTRLTVT.

Only a few counts were recorded for this clonotype. This chain uses TRBV20-1 with TRBJ2-7; D gene ambiguous. The CDR3 spans 13 residues. Looked up from germline, CDR1 is DFQATT and CDR2 is SNEGSKA (reference sequence). V was pared by 8 bases and J by 0 bases, with 14 bases between. This chain's CDR3 is CSSLVSSSYEQYF. For the CDR3, the DNA is TGCAGTTCCTTAGTGTCTAGCTCCTACGAGCAGTACTTC.

A remark on this clonotype: A much larger clone lies one base from this, so it may be a read error. The V gene is TRBV29-1, the J gene TRBJ2-7, with D possibly TRBD1 on 6 matching bases. The CDR3 has 12 residues. Per germline, CDR1 SQVTM and CDR2 ANQGSEA. The V and J ends lost 6 bases and 3 bases respectively, with 12 bases between them. Here the CDR3 DNA reads TGCAGCGTCCTTACAGGGAGCTACGAGCAGTACTTC. Amino acids: CSVLTGSYEQYF.

Ten or more counts support this clonotype. This rearrangement joins TRBV7-9 to TRBJ2-6; 7 bases align to TRBD1. CDR3 length equals 17 residues. The junction had 10 bases not matched to a gene; V was cut back by 5 bases and J by 3 bases. CDR1 SEHNR and CDR2 FQNEAQ come from the germline V gene (reference sequence). Here the CDR3 reads CASSRQEGGVGANVLTF. CDR3 bases: TGTGCCAGCAGCCGACAGGAAGGGGGCGTTGGGGCCAACGTCCTGACTTTC.

This chain joins TRBV5-1 and TRBJ2-7; D gene uncertain. This CDR3 region has 14 residues. In germline, CDR1 is SGHRS, CDR2 YFSETQ. V was cut by 4 bases and J by 1 base, with 12 bases left in between. The CDR3 loop is CASSQTRISYEQYF. The CDR3 DNA reads TGCGCCAGCAGCCAAACCAGGATTTCCTACGAGCAGTACTTC.

The chain couples TRBV10-3 to TRBJ2-6; D is unresolved. Trimming cost V 3 bases and J 0 bases, with 12 bases left between them. This CDR3 spans 17 amino acids. Germline CDR1 ENHRY, CDR2 SYGVKD. CDR3 bases: TGTGCCATCAGTGACCCTCTTTCGGGCTCTGGGGCCAACGTCCTGACTTTC. This gives the protein CAISDPLSGSGANVLTF.

The chain recombines TRBV7-9 with TRBJ2-5; 7 bases align to TRBD2. CDR3 length: 13 amino acids. The V and J ends lost 2 bases and 7 bases, in that order; junction bases with no gene match: 4. Germline-derived CDR1 and CDR2 are SEHNR and FQNEAQ (reference sequence). CDR3 loop: CASSLRPGGTQYF. The CDR3 region has the DNA TGTGCCAGCAGCTTAAGACCGGGGGGGACCCAGTACTTC. The complete variable domain, with remaining parts taken from reference TRBV7-9 and TRBJ2-5, reads DTGVSQNPRHKITKRGQNVTFRCDPISEHNRLYWYRQTLGQGPEFLTYFQNEAQLEKSRLLSDRFSAERPKGSFSTLEIQRTEQGDSAMYLCASSLRPGGTQYFGPGTRLLVL.

Comments on this clonotype: One junction end disagrees with the germline gene, perhaps due to a read error. This chain connects TRBV12-3 or TRBV12-4 to TRBJ2-7, with 7 bases lining up with TRBD2. This CDR3 region has 15 residues. CDR3 protein: CAGSSAGRATYEQYF. The CDR3 DNA reads TGTGCCGGCAGTTCAGCGGGGAGGGCCACTTACGAGCAGTACTTC.

The rearrangement joins TRBV20-1 to TRBJ1-4; D is ambiguous. The V gene lost 3 bases and the J gene lost 4 bases, with 18 bases spanning the gap. The CDR3 length is 16 residues. Germline assignment: CDR1 DFQATT and CDR2 SNEGSKA (reference sequence). CDR3 region: CSASRELRGVNEKLFF. CDR3 sequence (DNA): TGCAGTGCTAGCCGAGAACTGCGGGGAGTTAATGAAAAACTGTTTTTT.

This clonotype was found many times. The rearrangement uses TRBV25-1 and TRBJ1-4; D remains unclear. The V end lost 1 base, the J end lost 0 bases, and 12 bases lay between the germline ends. The CDR3 has 17 residues. Germline V gene lookup returns CDR1 MGHDK and CDR2 SYGVNS. CDR3 sequence: CASSELGGGATNEKLFF. CDR3 nucleotide sequence: TGTGCCAGCAGTGAATTAGGCGGCGGTGCAACTAATGAAAAACTGTTTTTT.